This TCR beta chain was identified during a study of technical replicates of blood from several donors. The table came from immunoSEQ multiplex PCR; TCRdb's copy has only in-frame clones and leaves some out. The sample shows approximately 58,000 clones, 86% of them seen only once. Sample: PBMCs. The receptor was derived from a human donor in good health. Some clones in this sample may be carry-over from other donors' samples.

The CDR3 here is CASSGSSYEQYF. The CDR3 coding sequence is TGTGCCAGCAGCGGGAGCTCCTACGAGCAGTACTTC. The chain links TRBV13 to TRBJ2-7; D perhaps matches TRBD2 (5 bases). The CDR3 extends over 12 amino acids. V was shortened by 5 bases and J by 0 bases, with 5 bases between the two germline ends. Germline CDR1 PRHDT, CDR2 FYEKMQ (reference sequence).